These 15 T cell receptor beta chains originate from one sample sequenced in a study of T-cell memory formation after mild COVID-19. TCRdb independently ran MiXCR on the 5' RACE reads; one entry per CDR3 protein. Among approximately 88,000 distinct CDR3 sequences listed, around a quarter were seen once. The material sequenced was PBMCs or a T cell subset sorted from them (not recorded which). Source of these receptors: a man aged 18 to 30 who had mild COVID-19 (a few samples of this study predate the infection). Cell type and time point are not known.

The chain employs TRBV29-1 and TRBJ2-7, with 8 bases aligning to TRBD1. V lost 6 bases and J lost 1; bases outside the gene matches: 5. The CDR3 is 13 residues long. Germline loops: CDR1 SQVTM, CDR2 ANQGSEA. The CDR3 DNA is TGCAGCGTAGAGAGGACAGGGTCCTACGAGCAGTACTTC. Its protein product is CSVERTGSYEQYF.

With regard to this clonotype: A read error may produce the germline difference seen at one junction end. The V gene is TRBV24-1, the J gene TRBJ1-2, with 8 bases identical to TRBD1. This CDR3 is 15 amino acids long. The germline gives CDR1 KGHDR, CDR2 SFDVKD. This chain's CDR3 is CATSDSDREGDGYTF. The CDR3 DNA follows: TGCGCCACCAGTGACTCGGACAGGGAAGGAGATGGCTACACCTTC.

In DNA, the CDR3 is TGTGCCAGCACCCCGTGGAGCGCCGGGGAGCTGTTTTTT. Translation gives CASTPWSAGELFF. The chain is built from TRBV5-6 and TRBJ2-2; D unclear. CDR3 length: 13 amino acids. From germline, CDR1 is SGHDT and CDR2 YYEEEE. Trimming cost V 6 bases and J 6 bases, with 12 bases left between them.

This clonotype was recorded a few times. The V gene is TRBV4-1, the J gene TRBJ2-3; D gene uncertain. The germline V gene encodes CDR1 MGHRA and CDR2 YSYEKL. V lost 4 bases to trimming and J lost 0 bases, with 17 bases between them. This CDR3 has 17 residues. CDR3 amino acids: CASSPTPTVASTDTQYF. CDR3 coding DNA: TGCGCCAGCAGCCCCACCCCCACGGTGGCTAGCACAGATACGCAGTATTTT.

There are many counts of this clonotype. V and J are TRBV6-5 and TRBJ1-5; D unclear. Germline V lookup: CDR1 MNHEY, CDR2 SVGAGI. Trimming stripped 2 bases from V and 3 bases from J, with 5 bases between. This CDR3 has 13 amino acids. For the CDR3, the DNA is TGTGCCAGCAGTTACGGGATCAATCAGCCCCAGCATTTT. Its translation is CASSYGINQPQHF.

The J gene is TRBJ2-7, the V gene TRBV4-1, with D tentatively TRBD2 (6 bases). CDR1 and CDR2 (germline): MGHRA, YSYEKL. The CDR3 runs 12 residues. The ends were cut back, 5 bases at V and 3 bases at J, with 8 bases in the middle. The CDR3 DNA reads TGCGCCAGCAGCAAGGACTACTACGAGCAGTACTTC. Translating it yields CASSKDYYEQYF.

The rearrangement uses TRBV12-5 and TRBJ2-1; D may be TRBD2 (7 bases). Germline V gene sequence: CDR1 LGHNT, CDR2 FRNRAP. The CDR3 loop spans 16 amino acids. Trimming stripped 6 bases from V and 8 bases from J, with 23 bases between. CDR3 coding DNA: TGTGCTAGTGGATATGCCCCTGGCGGGGGCGGCGATGAGCAGTTCTTC. This translates into CASGYAPGGGGDEQFF.

This clonotype showed up many times. The chain combines TRBV7-2 with TRBJ2-1, with 7 bases lining up with TRBD1. The CDR3 extends over 14 amino acids. The germline CDR1 and CDR2 sequences are SGHTA and FQGNSA. Trimming at V came to 6 bases and at J to 9 bases, leaving 11 bases not matched to a gene. CDR3 sequence reads: CASSRGPPRGEQFF. In nucleotides, the CDR3 is TGTGCCAGCAGTAGGGGGCCCCCCAGGGGTGAGCAGTTCTTC.

This clonotype was picked up a small number of times. The chain couples TRBV7-9 to TRBJ1-4; a possible D gene is TRBD1 (5 bases). Germline V gene lookup returns CDR1 SEHNR and CDR2 FQNEAQ (reference sequence). Between the trimmed V and J ends, which lost 5 bases and 7 bases, there was a span of 11 bases. The CDR3 covers 13 residues. CDR3 coding DNA: TGTGCCAGCAGCCCCGCCAGGGCTGAAAAACTGTTTTTT. Protein: CASSPARAEKLFF.

The chain is built from TRBV7-9 and TRBJ2-7; D possibly corresponds to TRBD2 (5 bases). Looked up from germline, CDR1 is SEHNR and CDR2 is FQNEAQ (reference sequence). The CDR3 runs to 13 residues. V gave up 4 bases and J gave up 4 bases, with 11 bases separating them. CDR3 loop: CASSWQDSYEQYV. The CDR3 DNA reads TGTGCCAGCAGCTGGCAGGACTCTTACGAGCAGTACGTC.

This clonotype has more than one count but fewer than ten. The chain carries TRBV7-9 and TRBJ1-2; perhaps TRBD1 as D (6 bases). V was cut by 5 bases and J by 4 bases, with 11 bases left in between. The CDR3 contains 13 residues. The germline gives CDR1 SEHNR, CDR2 FQNEAQ (reference sequence). The CDR3 sequence is CASSLDSLYGYTF. As DNA, the CDR3 is TGTGCCAGCAGCCTGGACAGCCTCTATGGCTACACCTTC.

V and J are TRBV6-2 or TRBV6-3 and TRBJ1-1, with no clear D. V lost 6 bases to trimming and J lost 5 bases, with 10 bases between them. The CDR3 runs 12 residues. Germline loops: CDR1 MNHEY, CDR2 SVGEGT. The CDR3 protein is CASRAGGTEAFF. CDR3 coding DNA: TGTGCCAGCAGGGCTGGCGGAACTGAAGCTTTCTTT.

This clonotype showed up just a few times. The chain couples TRBV6-2 or TRBV6-3 to TRBJ1-5, with D possibly matching TRBD1 (5 bases). The length of the CDR3 is 14 residues. Germline CDR1 is MNHEY and CDR2 is SVGEGT. Deletions cut 6 bases from V and 0 bases from J, with 9 bases between. In nucleotides, the CDR3 is TGTGCCAGCAGGCCCGACAGTAGCAATCAGCCCCAGCATTTT. As protein: CASRPDSSNQPQHF.

The rearrangement uses TRBV12-3 or TRBV12-4 and TRBJ2-5, with TRBD1 as a possible D gene (6 bases). The CDR3 covers 14 residues. Trimming took 6 bases from V and 0 from J, leaving 11 bases between them. Here the CDR3 DNA reads TGTGCCAGCAGCCAGACAGGTGACCAAGAGACCCAGTACTTC. Its translation: CASSQTGDQETQYF.

This clonotype was observed a few times. CDR3 DNA sequence: TGTGCCAGCAGCATACTAGCGGGGGGTAGAGGAGAGCTGTTTTTT. Protein sequence: CASSILAGGRGELFF. The rearrangement links TRBV7-6 to TRBJ2-2; the match to TRBD2 covers 12 bases. Germline loops: CDR1 SGHVS, CDR2 FNYEAQ. This CDR3 region has 15 residues. V lost 5 bases, J lost 11 bases, and 9 bases stayed unmatched.